This TCR beta chain was observed in a study of beta chain features in type 1 diabetes. Overall study: The samples had 107,917,701 sorted cells examined in all. Findings and limits, study-wide: Type 1 diabetes patients had TCRB CDR3s that were shorter (moderately but significantly so) in all four CD4+ subsets. VDJ junctions from type 1 diabetes patients carried fewer insertions and larger deletions. Equally in patients and controls, PCR might preferentially amplify shorter templates.

Expressed TCRB transcripts were sequenced after all isolated RNA was converted to cDNA. Produced via immunoSEQ multiplex PCR; TCRdb's table is partial and in-frame only. The sample has almost 350,000 clones, 7% to 10% seen once; the top ten hold approximately 1%. Comments on this clone: Its cognate antigen is unknown.

Sorting with CD45RO/CCR7/CD25/CD127/CD95/CD27 yielded naive, central memory, regulatory and stem-like memory CD4+ cells. This clonotype was sampled from a man under 40 with type 1 diabetes. What was sequenced was central memory CD4+ T cells from blood.

For the CDR3, the DNA is TGTGCCAGCAGTCCCGGGACAGGGGGTCAGCCCCAGCATTTT. As protein: CASSPGTGGQPQHF. The chain links TRBV27 to TRBJ1-5, with 11 bases that match TRBD1. V shed 5 bases, J shed 6 bases, and the junction held 3 bases outside the gene matches. Germline CDR1 MNHEY, CDR2 SMNVEV (reference sequence). The CDR3 is made up of 14 amino acids.